What follows is one TCR beta chain and its context. The antigen it binds to is not known. It has no much larger one-base neighbor in the sample; base qualities were not kept. TCRbeta CDR3 regions were amplified from genomic DNA using the immunoSEQ Assay, a bias-controlled multiplex PCR. The original methods were these. Within the assay, amplification of reference gene primers was used to estimate how many nucleated cells each sample contained. To quantify the absolute abundance of each unique TCRbeta CDR3 rearrangement, sequence reads were collapsed and filtered. For each sample, productive Simpson clonality was calculated by taking the square root of Simpson's diversity index across productive rearrangements. TCRdb took over this immuneACCESS table, retaining in-frame rearrangements with V and J assigned. Such tables are incomplete; in checked studies, under half of the missing clones stem from an unresolved V gene, and the remainder is unexplained. That table gives V, J and clone size, and the DNA gave D and trimming. The sample profile shows some 68,000 clones; roughly nine tenths of them were found once. Jointly, the top ten make up under 3% of the sample.

The data are from a study of blood T cell repertoires in COVID-19 (dated by TCRdb to 2018 to 2021). Notes on the research overall: Collaborator samples came from the United States, Italy and Spain and covered acute and convalescent phases of COVID-19. The prospective study material was composed of cDNA or gDNA derived from T cells, B-cell-depleted T cells, or PBMCs. The dataset comprised deeply sampled blood TCRbeta repertoires from subjects exposed to, actively infected with, or recovered from COVID-19. The repertoires were released in a freely available public database intended as a resource for research on the immune response to SARS-CoV-2. Samples were obtained from the ongoing ImmuneRACE study (first 160 participants) and from about 1,300 subjects provided by 6 global collaborators. Nearly every sample came with metadata listing a de-identified subject ID, COVID-19 status, age in years and sex. Where available, HLA class I and class II types were taken from metadata supplied by the sample provider and were not determined by assay-based typing.

The CDR3 has 13 amino acids, counting the end cysteine and phenylalanine. Only CDR3 DNA remains: 39 bases, in frame from the first base. CDR1 SGHNT and CDR2 YYREEE were looked up in the germline V gene (reference sequence). V gives up 4 bases and J gives up 6 bases, and the segment between their germline ends measures 13 bases. Results the study describes overall, beyond this receptor: Clinical and demographic metadata were provided uncurated, with the amount varying by source and participant.

Whole blood was collected in K2EDTA tubes by collaborating institutions according to the institutions' own protocols. For TCRbeta analysis, collaborators shipped samples as frozen whole blood, isolated PBMCs, or DNA extracted from either of those sample types. The sequencing input was peripheral blood. The V and J genes are TRBV5-4 and TRBJ1-2; the D gene identity is not certain. The sequence came from a man aged 50-59 years with acute or convalescent COVID-19. The nucleotide sequence reads as follows: TGTGCCAGCAGCCCCACGAGGGAAGATGGCTACACCTTC. It encodes CASSPTREDGYTF.